The 21 T cell receptor beta chains below were found in one sample sequenced in a study of monozygotic twins with inflammatory bowel disease. Reprocessing the 5' RACE reads, TCRdb reports a single entry for every CDR3 protein and omits DNA. This sample contains approximately 200,000 distinct CDR3 sequences. Specimen: blood. These receptors were collected from a human donor with ulcerative colitis or Crohn's disease, or a healthy co-twin of an affected twin (not recorded which).

The chain combines TRBV7-9 with TRBJ2-1; TCRdb selects TRBD2, and the lack of DNA leaves this call unchecked. Germline assignment: CDR1 SEHNR and CDR2 FQNEAQ (reference sequence). The CDR3 totals 16 residues. CDR3 in amino acids: CASRPGLADSYNEQFF.

The rearrangement links TRBV4-2 to TRBJ2-4; lacking DNA, the TRBD2 call made by TCRdb goes unchecked. In germline, CDR1 is LGHNA, CDR2 YNFKEQ. CDR3 length: 14 residues. CDR3 protein: CASRGGGPGNMQYF.

The V and J genes are TRBV20-1 and TRBJ2-4. The CDR3 extends over 15 amino acids. Germline V gives CDR1 DFQATT, CDR2 SNEGSKA (reference sequence). CDR3 loop: CSASHLERAKNIQYF.

CDR3 loop: CASSKLAGGGYNEQFF. The chain links TRBV6-2 or TRBV6-3 to TRBJ2-1; the D call from TCRdb, TRBD2, cannot be confirmed without DNA. The CDR3 contains 16 residues. The germline V gene has CDR1 MNHEY and CDR2 SVGEGT.

This rearrangement joins TRBV6-5 to TRBJ1-2. Germline lookup yields CDR1 MNHEY and CDR2 SVGAGI. This CDR3 contains 16 residues. The CDR3 sequence is CASSYSRGERGYGYTF.

The rearrangement links TRBV7-9 to TRBJ1-1; as DNA is missing, the TRBD1 call by TCRdb cannot be tested. CDR1 SEHNR and CDR2 FQNEAQ come from the germline V gene (reference sequence). This CDR3 has 14 residues. CDR3 amino acids: CASSLAAGWDEAFF.

V gene TRBV5-1 combines with J gene TRBJ2-3; TCRdb picks TRBD1, but there is no DNA to check that call. Per germline, CDR1 SGHRS and CDR2 YFSETQ. This CDR3 is 16 amino acids long. The CDR3 spells CASSAPGHHFTDTQYF.

The CDR3 protein is CASSHPGYYNEQFF. This chain connects TRBV4-2 to TRBJ2-1. Per the germline V gene, CDR1 is LGHNA and CDR2 is YNFKEQ. The CDR3 consists of 14 residues.

The V and J genes are TRBV4-3 and TRBJ2-1. In germline, CDR1 is LGHNA, CDR2 YSLEER. The CDR3 contains 15 residues. The CDR3 sequence is CASSQEVFGYNEQFF.

The J gene is TRBJ1-1, the V gene TRBV12-3 or TRBV12-4; without DNA, the TCRdb call of TRBD1 cannot be checked. This CDR3 spans 12 amino acids. The CDR3: CASSLGLTEAFF.

The chain uses TRBV7-2 and TRBJ2-1; the D gene TCRdb calls, TRBD1, cannot be checked with no DNA. This CDR3 spans 16 amino acids. Germline V gene sequence: CDR1 SGHTA, CDR2 FQGNSA. This CDR3 reads CASSFSGNSGNNEQFF. The full variable domain, rest sourced from reference TRBV7-2 and TRBJ2-1, is GAGVSQSPSNKVTEKGKDVELRCDPISGHTALYWYRQSLGQGLEFLIYFQGNSAPDKSGLPSDRFSAERTGGSVSTLTIQRTQQEDSAVYLCASSFSGNSGNNEQFFGPGTRLTVL.

CDR3 in amino acids: CASSSTVGSSSYEQYF. The rearrangement uses TRBV18 and TRBJ2-7. Germline loops: CDR1 KGHSH, CDR2 LQKENI. This CDR3 is 16 amino acids long. Drawing the rest from reference TRBV18 and TRBJ2-7, the complete variable domain is NAGVMQNPRHLVRRRGQEARLRCSPMKGHSHVYWYRQLPEEGLKFMVYLQKENIIDESGMPKERFSAEFPKEGPSILRIQQVVRGDSAAYFCASSSTVGSSSYEQYFGPGTRLTVT.

The rearrangement joins TRBV5-1 to TRBJ2-1; lacking DNA, the TRBD1 call made by TCRdb goes unchecked. CDR3 size: 15 residues. Germline CDR1 and CDR2: SGHRS and YFSETQ. CDR3: CASSGDNSRGNEQFF.

The V call is TRBV20-1, the J call TRBJ2-1; no DNA is available, so the TRBD2 call from TCRdb remains unchecked. The germline gives CDR1 DFQATT, CDR2 SNEGSKA (reference sequence). The CDR3 loop spans 17 amino acids. This CDR3 is CSARTQGTSGIYNEQFF.

The rearrangement uses TRBV10-3 and TRBJ2-7. The CDR3 is made up of 14 amino acids. Germline values: CDR1 ENHRY, CDR2 SYGVKD. CDR3 sequence reads: CAISEWTAPYEQYF.

This chain's CDR3 is CASSLAGTVNTEAFF. The chain joins TRBV28 to TRBJ1-1; TCRdb names TRBD1, which stays unverified in the absence of DNA. Germline CDR1 and CDR2: MDHEN and SYDVKM. The CDR3 spans 15 residues.

V is TRBV5-1 and J is TRBJ2-7. This CDR3 contains 14 residues. The germline gives CDR1 SGHRS, CDR2 YFSETQ. The CDR3 sequence: CASSPQYVTYEQYF.

This chain connects TRBV29-1 to TRBJ2-1; TCRdb indicates TRBD1, and absent DNA this call remains unverified. The V gene's germline CDR1 is SQVTM and CDR2 ANQGSEA. The CDR3 runs 14 residues. The CDR3 sequence is CSAGPRGHYNEQFF.

The chain couples TRBV7-2 to TRBJ2-3. Germline loops: CDR1 SGHTA, CDR2 FQGNSA. The CDR3 extends over 14 amino acids. The CDR3 reads CASSLEHNTDTQYF.

The gene calls are TRBV29-1 and TRBJ1-4. Germline CDR1 SQVTM, CDR2 ANQGSEA. This CDR3 contains 11 residues. The CDR3: CSVEGDEKLFF.

The genes are TRBV10-3 and TRBJ1-1; TCRdb's assignment of TRBD1 cannot be checked, as there is no DNA. The CDR3 is made up of 11 amino acids. CDR1 is ENHRY and CDR2 is SYGVKD in the germline V gene. The CDR3 reads CAIREQGAAFF.